This note documents a single T cell receptor beta chain sequence. This sample is drawn from a study of T cell responses to AZD1222 COVID-19 vaccine. Overall study: Second-dose groups at about 4 or about 12 weeks were pooled.

Clones were read by immunoSEQ multiplex PCR, and TCRdb kept only the in-frame ones, dropping some. This table has fewer than 110,000 clones, 88% appearing once. Germline V gives CDR1 MNHNS, CDR2 SASEGT. Between the trimmed V and J ends, which lost 0 bases and 3 bases, there was a span of 21 bases. The CDR3 consists of 19 residues. Sequencing used peripheral blood, obtained on day 0 of AZD1222 vaccination. The chain has TRBV6-1 and TRBJ1-3, with D tentatively TRBD1 (6 bases). The receptor's source is an adult in good health. In nucleotides, the CDR3 is TGTGCCAGCAGTGAAGCGCTTACCGGGATAGGGGGTTATGGAAACACCATATATTTT. It is translated as CASSEALTGIGGYGNTIYF.